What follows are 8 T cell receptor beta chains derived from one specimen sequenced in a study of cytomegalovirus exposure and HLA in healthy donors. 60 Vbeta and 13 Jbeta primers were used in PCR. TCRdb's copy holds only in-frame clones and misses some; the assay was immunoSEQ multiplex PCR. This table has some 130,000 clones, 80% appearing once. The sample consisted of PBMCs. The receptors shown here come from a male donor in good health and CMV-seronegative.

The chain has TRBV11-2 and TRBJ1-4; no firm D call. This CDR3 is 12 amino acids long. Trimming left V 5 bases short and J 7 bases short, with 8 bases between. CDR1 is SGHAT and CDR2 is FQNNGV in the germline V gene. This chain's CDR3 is CASSPLLEKLFF. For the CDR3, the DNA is TGTGCCAGCAGCCCCCTCCTTGAAAAACTGTTTTTT. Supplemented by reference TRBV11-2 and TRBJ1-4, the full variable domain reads EAGVAQSPRYKIIEKRQSVAFWCNPISGHATLYWYQQILGQGPKLLIQFQNNGVVDDSQLPKDRFSAERLKGVDSTLKIQPAKLEDSAVYLCASSPLLEKLFFGSGTQLSVL.

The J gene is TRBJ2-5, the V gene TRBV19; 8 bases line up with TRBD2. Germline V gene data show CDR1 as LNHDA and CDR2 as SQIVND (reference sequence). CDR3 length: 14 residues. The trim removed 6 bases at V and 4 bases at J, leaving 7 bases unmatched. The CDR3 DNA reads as TGTGCCAGTAGCACCTCGGCGGGAGGAGAGACCCAGTACTTC. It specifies CASSTSAGGETQYF.

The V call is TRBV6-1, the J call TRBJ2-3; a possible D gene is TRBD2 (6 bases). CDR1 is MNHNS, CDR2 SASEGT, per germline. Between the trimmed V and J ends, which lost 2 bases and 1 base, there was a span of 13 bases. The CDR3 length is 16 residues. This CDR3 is CASSETLLAGTDTQYF. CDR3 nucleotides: TGTGCCAGCAGTGAAACTCTACTAGCCGGCACAGATACGCAGTATTTT.

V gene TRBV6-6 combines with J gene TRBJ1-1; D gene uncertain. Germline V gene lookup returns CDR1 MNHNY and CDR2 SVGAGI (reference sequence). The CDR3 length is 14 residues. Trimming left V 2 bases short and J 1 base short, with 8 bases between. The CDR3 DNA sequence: TGTGCCAGCAGTTACGCAGAGGGGAACACTGAAGCTTTCTTT. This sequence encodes CASSYAEGNTEAFF.

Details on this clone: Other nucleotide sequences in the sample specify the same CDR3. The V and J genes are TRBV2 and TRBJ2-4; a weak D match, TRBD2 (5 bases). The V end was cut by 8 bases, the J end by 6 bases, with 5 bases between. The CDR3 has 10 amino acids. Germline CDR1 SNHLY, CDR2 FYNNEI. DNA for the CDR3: TGTGCCAGCGGAGGAAACATTCAGTACTTC. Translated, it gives CASGGNIQYF.

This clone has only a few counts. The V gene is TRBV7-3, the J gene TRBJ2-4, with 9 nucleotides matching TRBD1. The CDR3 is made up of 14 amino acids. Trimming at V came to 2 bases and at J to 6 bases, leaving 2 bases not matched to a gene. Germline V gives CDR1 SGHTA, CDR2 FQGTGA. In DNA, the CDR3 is TGTGCCAGCAGCTTACAGGGACAGGGAAACATTCAGTACTTC. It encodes CASSLQGQGNIQYF.

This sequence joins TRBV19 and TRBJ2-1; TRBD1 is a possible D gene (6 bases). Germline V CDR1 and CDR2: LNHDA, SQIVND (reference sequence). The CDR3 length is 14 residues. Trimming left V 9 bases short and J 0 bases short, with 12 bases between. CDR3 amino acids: CASRDTGSYNEQFF. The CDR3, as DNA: TGTGCCAGCCGGGACACTGGCTCCTACAATGAGCAGTTCTTC.

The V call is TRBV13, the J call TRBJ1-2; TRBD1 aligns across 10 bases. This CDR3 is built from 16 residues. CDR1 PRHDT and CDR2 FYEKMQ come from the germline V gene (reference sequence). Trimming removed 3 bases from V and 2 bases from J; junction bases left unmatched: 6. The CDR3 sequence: CASSFLGTGENYGYTF. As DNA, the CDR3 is TGTGCCAGCAGCTTTCTCGGGACAGGGGAGAACTATGGCTACACCTTC.